This T cell receptor beta chain came from a study of CD8 T cells in ankylosing spondylitis. Study-level points and caveats: A motif in TCR beta, a set of roughly eight highly homologous variants, appeared characteristic of ankylosing spondylitis blood. Both synovial fluid and blood in reactive arthritis had previously been reported to carry some motif variants. The clones that were linked to disease were reported to be significantly enriched in matched synovial fluid samples from ankylosing spondylitis patients.

Quantitative molecular-barcoded 5'-RACE generated the TCR beta libraries. TCRdb passed the 5' RACE reads through MiXCR, listing each CDR3 protein once. The sample holds 240,000 or so distinct CDR3 sequences; approximately 12% are singletons and the top ten take under 7%. The V and J ends lost 6 bases and 5 bases respectively, with 14 bases between them. The CDR3 contains 14 residues. The sample holds many counts of this clonotype. Its target is not known. Specimen: blood, either unsorted or a sorted T cell fraction (not recorded which). The source is a male donor with ankylosing spondylitis or in good health (not recorded which). This chain uses TRBV12-3 or TRBV12-4 with TRBJ2-4, with unresolved D. The CDR3 coding sequence is TGTGCCAGCAGCAGCCTCGGAGAACAAAACATTCAGTACTTC. This codes for CASSSLGEQNIQYF.